The sequence of this TCR beta chain was determined in a study of blood T cell repertoires in COVID-19 (dated by TCRdb to about 2020). Regarding the complete study: The collaborator samples originated in the United States, Italy and Spain and spanned the acute and convalescent phases of COVID-19. The prospective study material was composed of cDNA or gDNA derived from T cells, B-cell-depleted T cells, or PBMCs. The dataset comprised deeply sampled blood TCRbeta repertoires from subjects exposed to, actively infected with, or recovered from COVID-19. The repertoires were made available in a free public database intended to serve as a resource for research on the immune response to SARS-CoV-2. The samples were drawn from two sources: the first 160 participants of the ongoing ImmuneRACE study, and 1,200 or so subjects contributed by 6 global collaborators. Sample metadata almost always included a de-identified subject ID, COVID-19 status, age in years and sex. Where available, HLA class I and class II types were obtained from metadata supplied by the sample provider rather than from assay-based typing.

The collaborating institutions used their own protocols to collect whole blood in K2EDTA tubes. For TCRbeta analysis, collaborators shipped samples in one of three forms: frozen whole blood, isolated PBMCs, or DNA extracted from either of those sample types. The germline V and J ends show losses of 3 bases and 6 bases respectively, and no gene match explains 6 bases of the junction. Sequences SGDLS (CDR1) and YYNGEE (CDR2) are obtained from the germline V gene. The CDR3 numbers 16 residues from cysteine through phenylalanine. Left in the record is the CDR3 DNA by itself, 48 bases read in frame from the first base. The research as a whole found: Clinical and demographic metadata were provided uncurated, with the amount varying by source and participant.

The immunoSEQ Assay, a bias-controlled multiplex PCR, was used to amplify TCRbeta CDR3 regions from genomic DNA. As for how the authors treated the data: The number of nucleated cells in each sample was estimated from the amplification of reference gene primers within the assay. To quantify the absolute abundance of each unique TCRbeta CDR3 rearrangement, sequence reads were collapsed and filtered. Productive Simpson clonality was computed per sample as the square root of Simpson's diversity index over productive rearrangements. TCRdb obtained this table from immuneACCESS and retained in-frame rearrangements with V and J assigned. These tables miss some clones; where compared with another copy, unresolved V genes account for less than half of the shortfall, and the remainder is unexplained. That table supplies the V and J calls and clone size; D and trimming were determined from the DNA. The sample contains about 81,000 clones, 89% of them found a single time. The ten largest clonotypes hold less than 6.5% of the sample.

As regards this clone: Its antigen is not yet known. Base-call qualities are not available, and no considerably larger clone is one nucleotide away.

The V and J segments used are TRBV9 and TRBJ2-2, with 12 junctional bases fitting TRBD2. Sequences were obtained from peripheral blood. The sequence was collected from an elderly woman with active COVID-19. The CDR3 corresponds to CASSATSGRISGELFF. DNA sequence: TGTGCCAGCAGCGCCACTAGCGGGAGGATTTCCGGGGAGCTGTTTTTT.